This entry features one T cell receptor (beta chain) sequence. The data derive from a study of OX40 agonist ivuxolimab in advanced cancers. Whole-study context: The dose-escalation cohort had hepatocellular carcinoma, melanoma, renal cell or head and neck cancer.

Clones were sequenced by immunoSEQ multiplex PCR, and TCRdb holds only the in-frame ones, with some missing. This table holds approximately 90,000 clones, roughly 90% found once. V lost 2 bases to trimming and J lost 6 bases; unmatched junction nucleotides: 10. CDR1 and CDR2 (germline): SGHNT, YYREEE (reference sequence). The CDR3 length is 16 residues. The origin of this receptor is an adult with an advanced solid tumor such as melanoma, head and neck, liver or kidney cancer. The sample here was CD4+ or CD8+ T cells sorted from blood, taken in a trial of the OX40 agonist ivuxolimab. The chain is built from TRBV5-4 and TRBJ2-1; 8 bases are a match to TRBD2. This chain's CDR3 is CASSFYLAGSANEQFF. As DNA, the CDR3 is TGTGCCAGCAGCTTTTATTTAGCGGGGAGTGCCAATGAGCAGTTCTTC. Complete variable domain (other parts from reference TRBV5-4 and TRBJ2-1): ETGVTQSPTHLIKTRGQQVTLRCSSQSGHNTVSWYQQALGQGPQFIFQYYREEENGRGNFPPRFSGLQFPNYSSELNVNALELDDSALYLCASSFYLAGSANEQFFGPGTRLTVL.